Listed below are T cell receptor beta chains from one sample, sequenced in a study of CD8+CD57+ T cells in acquired aplastic anemia. MiXCR, run by TCRdb on the reads, gives a single entry per CDR3 protein. The data hold just over 200,000 distinct CDR3 sequences, with more than 55% observed a single time. Sequencing was carried out using sorted CD4+, CD8+, or CD8+CD57+ T cells (not recorded which) from PBMCs. These receptors were collected from a human donor with aplastic anemia. Both conserved end residues are part of each CDR3. The D gene is left open where the match is weak. Clone size, where shown, is once, few, many, or a class for clones that have expanded.

V	J	length	size	D	DNA	CDR3
TRBV7-9	TRBJ2-5	17	.	TRBD2	TGTGCCAGCAGCTTGGCCTTTGGGACTAGCGGGACGGAGACCCAGTACTTC	CASSLAFGTSGTETQYF
TRBV15	TRBJ2-2	15	.	TRBD2	TGTGCCACCACTACAGAGCGGGGCAACACCGGGGAGCTGTTTTTT	CATTTERGNTGELFF
TRBV13	TRBJ1-2	15	.	.	TGTGCCAGCAGCTTAGGCGGGCAGGGAAGATATGGCTACACCTTC	CASSLGGQGRYGYTF
TRBV10-3	TRBJ2-1	11	.	.	TGTGCCATCAGCCCCGACAATGAGCGGTTCTTC	CAISPDNERFF
TRBV29-1	TRBJ2-1	10	.	TRBD2	TGCAGCGGCGGGAGCAATGAGCAGTTCTTC	CSGGSNEQFF
TRBV7-6	TRBJ1-5	13	.	.	TGTGCCAGCAGCTCCTATAGCAATCAGCCCCAGCATTTT	CASSSYSNQPQHF
TRBV20-1	TRBJ2-1	11	.	.	TGCAGTGCTAGGGTGGTTGATGAGCAGCTCTTC	CSARVVDEQLF
TRBV9	TRBJ1-2	13	.	TRBD1	TGTGCCAGCAAACCGACAGGGTCCTATGGCTACACCTTC	CASKPTGSYGYTF
TRBV25-1	TRBJ2-1	15	few	.	TGTGCCAGCAGTAACCATGAAACAGGGAACAATGAGCAGTTCTTC	CASSNHETGNNEQFF
TRBV19	TRBJ1-4	11	.	.	TGTGCCAGTACGGTGGGGGAAAAACTGTTTTTT	CASTVGEKLFF
TRBV25-1	TRBJ1-2	13	.	.	TGTGCCAGCAGTGTTGACGCGATCGATGGCTACACCTTC	CASSVDAIDGYTF
TRBV2	TRBJ2-7	14	.	.	TGTGCCAGCAGTGAACAGGACAGCACCTACGAGCAGTACTTC	CASSEQDSTYEQYF
TRBV10-3	TRBJ2-7	13	.	TRBD2	TGTGCCAACGGCTCGGGGGGTACCTACGAGCAGTACTTC	CANGSGGTYEQYF
TRBV20-1	TRBJ2-1	14	.	TRBD2	TGCAGTGCTTTGACTAGCGGGAGGGCCGGAGAGCAGTTCTTC	CSALTSGRAGEQFF
TRBV6-5	TRBJ2-7	15	.	.	TGTGCCAGCAGTTACTCGATAAGGCAACTCTACGAGCAGTACTTC	CASSYSIRQLYEQYF
TRBV7-9	TRBJ1-4	13	few	.	TGTGCCAGCAGCTTAAATTGGGAGGAAAAACTGTTTTTT	CASSLNWEEKLFF
TRBV5-1	TRBJ1-2	14	.	TRBD1	TGCGCCAGCAGCGAGGGACAGGGAACGAGTGGCTACACCTTC	CASSEGQGTSGYTF
TRBV10-1	TRBJ2-4	13	many	.	TGCGCCAGAGACAGACTAGCCAAAAACATTCAGTACTTC	CARDRLAKNIQYF
TRBV10-3	TRBJ2-4	16	.	.	TGTGCCATCAGTCCCTCCGCTGGGTTAGCCAAAAACATTCAGTACTTC	CAISPSAGLAKNIQYF
TRBV20-1	TRBJ1-2	14	.	.	TGCAGTGCTAGAGCCATTTCGGGGGGGTATGGCTACACCTTC	CSARAISGGYGYTF
TRBV6-6	TRBJ1-6	15	.	.	TGTGCCAGCAGTTATTCTTGGGACAATAATTCACCCCTCCACTTT	CASSYSWDNNSPLHF
TRBV7-9	TRBJ1-2	16	.	.	TGTGCCAGCACCGCAGCTGAGAGTCGGGCAGGGATCAGCTACACCTTC	CASTAAESRAGISYTF
TRBV7-7	TRBJ2-5	15	.	.	TGTGCTAGCAGCTTAGGGACAACGTACCAAGAGACCCAGTACTTC	CASSLGTTYQETQYF
TRBV5-4	TRBJ2-7	14	.	.	TGTGCCAGCAGCTTGGTTGGGCGTGGCTACGAGCAGTACTTC	CASSLVGRGYEQYF
TRBV9	TRBJ1-3	11	.	.	TGTGCCAGCAGCCCGGGAAACACCATATATTTT	CASSPGNTIYF
TRBV25-1	TRBJ2-2	15	.	.	TGTGCCAGCAGTGAATTTGGGGGAGTTGCCGGGGAGCTGTTTTTT	CASSEFGGVAGELFF
TRBV4-1	TRBJ1-4	15	.	.	TGCGCCAGCAGCCAAGTAGAGGGGCAGAATGAAAAACTGTTTTTT	CASSQVEGQNEKLFF
TRBV19	TRBJ1-1	13	.	.	TGTGCCAGTGGTATAGATGAGGACACTGAAGCTTTCTTT	CASGIDEDTEAFF
TRBV5-5	TRBJ2-5	14	.	.	TGTGCCAGCAGCTTGTACAGGGACCAAGAGACCCAGTACTTC	CASSLYRDQETQYF
TRBV2	TRBJ2-5	18	.	.	TGTGCCAGCAGTGATGTGGGGGCAACCTATTCGCACCAAGAGACCCAGTACTTC	CASSDVGATYSHQETQYF
TRBV29-1	TRBJ1-4	14	.	TRBD1	TGCAGCGCCCGAGGGACAGCGGAGAATGAAAAACTGTTTTTT	CSARGTAENEKLFF
TRBV19	TRBJ1-1	11	few	.	TGTGCCAGTAGGAAGAACACTGAAGCTTTCTTT	CASRKNTEAFF
TRBV6-1	TRBJ2-7	14	.	TRBD1	TGTGCCAGCAGCGTACCCGGGACAGGCTACGAGCAGTACTTC	CASSVPGTGYEQYF
TRBV6-5	TRBJ2-7	13	many	.	TGTGCCAGCAGTTACGGGGCAGGCTACGAGCAGTACTTC	CASSYGAGYEQYF
TRBV12-3/TRBV12-4	TRBJ2-7	15	many	TRBD1	TGTGCCAGCAGTTCTACCGGGACAGGGGACTACGAGCAGTACTTC	CASSSTGTGDYEQYF
TRBV7-9	TRBJ2-5	15	.	.	TGTGCCAGCAGTGACCCCAGTAAGGGGCAAGAGACCCAGTACTTC	CASSDPSKGQETQYF
TRBV13	TRBJ2-7	12	.	.	TGTGCCAGCAGCGACCTAGCGAGTGAGCAGTACTTC	CASSDLASEQYF
TRBV19	TRBJ1-5	12	once	.	TGTGCCAGTAGCTACCCGAGTCAGCCCCAGCATTTT	CASSYPSQPQHF
TRBV10-2	TRBJ1-2	14	.	TRBD1	TGCGCCAGCAGGCTAGGACAGGGGGCAGGTGGCTACACCTTC	CASRLGQGAGGYTF
TRBV30	TRBJ1-5	16	few	.	TGTGCCTGGAGTGTTCCAAGGGACACGTACAATCAGCCCCAGCATTTT	CAWSVPRDTYNQPQHF
TRBV29-1	TRBJ2-7	14	.	.	TGCAGCGCGGCGAAGAGTCTCCCCTCCTACGAGCAGTACTTC	CSAAKSLPSYEQYF
TRBV24-1	TRBJ2-7	15	.	.	TGTGCCACCAGTAATCAGCTGACAGCTTCCTACGAGCAGTACTTT	CATSNQLTASYEQYF
TRBV2	TRBJ2-7	14	many	.	TGTGCCAGCAGTGCGGGACTCAGGATCTACGAGCAGTACTTC	CASSAGLRIYEQYF
TRBV25-1	TRBJ1-1	15	.	.	TGTGCCAGCAGCGAGCTGGGGACCTTGAACACTGAAGCTTTCTTT	CASSELGTLNTEAFF
TRBV19	TRBJ2-2	15	.	TRBD2	TGTGCCAGTAGACCCAGCGGGAGAGAAACCGGGGAGCTGTTTTTT	CASRPSGRETGELFF
TRBV7-2	TRBJ2-7	15	few	TRBD2	TGTGCCAGCAGCTTAGTGGCGGGAGGCCGCTACGAGCAGTACTTC	CASSLVAGGRYEQYF
TRBV2	TRBJ2-1	14	.	TRBD2	TGTGCCAGCAGTTGGGAGGGCTCCTACAATGAGCAGTTCTTC	CASSWEGSYNEQFF
TRBV10-3	TRBJ1-2	12	few	.	TGTGCCATCAGTGAGGCTACATCTGGCTACACCTTC	CAISEATSGYTF
TRBV2	TRBJ2-1	14	.	TRBD2	TGTGCCGGGGGGGGACTAGCGGGGTTCAATGAGCAGTTCTTC	CAGGGLAGFNEQFF
TRBV12-3/TRBV12-4	TRBJ1-2	15	many	.	TGTGCCAGCAGTCCCGGCGCCAGGGGATTTTATGGCTACACCTTC	CASSPGARGFYGYTF
TRBV10-1	TRBJ2-5	14	.	TRBD1	TGCGCCAGCAGTGCCGGACAGGGGCGACAGACCCAGTACTTC	CASSAGQGRQTQYF
TRBV10-3	TRBJ2-5	15	few	.	TGTGCCATCAGTGAGGGTGGGACATATGAAGAGACCCAGTACTTC	CAISEGGTYEETQYF
TRBV20-1	TRBJ2-3	16	.	TRBD2	TGCAGTGCTCTACCCCCCCAGCGGGATGTCACAGATACGCAGTATTTT	CSALPPQRDVTDTQYF
TRBV7-9	TRBJ1-4	15	.	.	TGTGCCAGCAGCTATCAACAGGGCCTTAATGAAAAACTGTTTTTT	CASSYQQGLNEKLFF